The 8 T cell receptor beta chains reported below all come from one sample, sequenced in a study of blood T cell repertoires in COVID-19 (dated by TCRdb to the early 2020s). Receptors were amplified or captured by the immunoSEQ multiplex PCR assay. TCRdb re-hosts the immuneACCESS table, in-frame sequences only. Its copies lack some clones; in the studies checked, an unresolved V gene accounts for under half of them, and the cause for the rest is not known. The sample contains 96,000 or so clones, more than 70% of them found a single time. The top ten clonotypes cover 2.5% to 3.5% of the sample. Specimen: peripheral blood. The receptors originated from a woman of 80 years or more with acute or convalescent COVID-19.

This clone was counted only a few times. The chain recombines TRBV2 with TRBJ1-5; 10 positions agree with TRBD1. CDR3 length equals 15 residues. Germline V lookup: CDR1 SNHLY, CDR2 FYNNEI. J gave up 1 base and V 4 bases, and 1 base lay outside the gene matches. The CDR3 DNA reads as TGTGCCAGCAGTGGACAGGGGGCAAGCAATCAGCCCCAGCATTTT. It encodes CASSGQGASNQPQHF.

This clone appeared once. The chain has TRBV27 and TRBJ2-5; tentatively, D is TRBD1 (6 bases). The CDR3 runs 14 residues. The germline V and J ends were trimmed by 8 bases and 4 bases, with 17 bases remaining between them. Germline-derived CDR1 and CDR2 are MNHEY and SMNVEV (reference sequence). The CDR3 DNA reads TGTGCCAGCGGAACAGGGACGAGGGGAGAGACCCAGTACTTC. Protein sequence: CASGTGTRGETQYF.

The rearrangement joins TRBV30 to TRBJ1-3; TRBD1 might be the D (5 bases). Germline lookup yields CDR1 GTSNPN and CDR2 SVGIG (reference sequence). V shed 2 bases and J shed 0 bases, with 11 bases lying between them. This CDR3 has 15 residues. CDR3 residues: CAWSIAGPSGNTIYF. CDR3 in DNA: TGTGCCTGGAGTATTGCAGGGCCCTCTGGAAACACCATATATTTT. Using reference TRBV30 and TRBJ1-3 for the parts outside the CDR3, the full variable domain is SQTIHQWPATLVQPVGSPLSLECTVEGTSNPNLYWYRQAAGRGLQLLFYSVGIGQISSEVPQNLSASRPQDRQFILSSKKLLLSDSGFYLCAWSIAGPSGNTIYFGEGSWLTVV.

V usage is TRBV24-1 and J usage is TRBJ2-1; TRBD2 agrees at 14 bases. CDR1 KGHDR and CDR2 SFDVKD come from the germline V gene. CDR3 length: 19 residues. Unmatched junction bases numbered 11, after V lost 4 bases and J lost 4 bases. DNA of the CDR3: TGTGCCACCAGTGACGTACCGGGACTAGCGGGAGCAAAATACAATGAGCAGTTCTTC. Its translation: CATSDVPGLAGAKYNEQFF.

The chain's CDR3 is CASSLGTGGAYGYTF. CDR3 DNA: TGTGCCAGCAGCTTGGGGACAGGGGGCGCGTATGGCTACACCTTC. V is TRBV7-8 and J is TRBJ1-2; 12 nucleotides match TRBD1. Germline V gene lookup returns CDR1 SGHVS and CDR2 FQNEAQ. The CDR3 runs to 15 residues. Trimming removed 3 bases from V and 5 bases from J; junction bases left unmatched: 4. Full variable domain (rest looked up from reference TRBV7-8 and TRBJ1-2): GAGVSQSPRYKVAKRGQDVALRCDPISGHVSLFWYQQALGQGPEFLTYFQNEAQLDKSGLPSDRFFAERPEGSVSTLKIQRTQQEDSAVYLCASSLGTGGAYGYTFGSGTRLTVV.

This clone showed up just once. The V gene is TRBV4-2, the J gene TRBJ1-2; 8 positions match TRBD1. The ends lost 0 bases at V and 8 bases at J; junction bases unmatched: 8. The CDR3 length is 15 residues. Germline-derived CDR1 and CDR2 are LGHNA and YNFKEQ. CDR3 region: CASSQDSPRDRGYTF. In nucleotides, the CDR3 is TGTGCCAGCAGCCAAGATTCGCCGAGGGACAGGGGCTACACCTTC.

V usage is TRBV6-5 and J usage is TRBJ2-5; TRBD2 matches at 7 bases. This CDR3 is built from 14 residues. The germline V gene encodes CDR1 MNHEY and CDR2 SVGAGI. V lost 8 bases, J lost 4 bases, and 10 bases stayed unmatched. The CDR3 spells CASSLLPSGETQYF. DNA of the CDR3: TGTGCCAGCTCCCTGCTCCCTAGCGGAGAGACCCAGTACTTC.

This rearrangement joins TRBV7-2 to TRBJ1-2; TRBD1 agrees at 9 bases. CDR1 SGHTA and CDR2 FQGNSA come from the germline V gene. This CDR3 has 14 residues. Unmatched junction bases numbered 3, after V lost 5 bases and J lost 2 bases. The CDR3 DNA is TGTGCCAGCAGCACCGGGACAGGGAACTATGGCTACACCTTC. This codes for CASSTGTGNYGYTF.